Below are 25 T cell receptor beta chains sequenced from a single sample in a study of post-analysis software for immune sequencing data. Antigens for these TCRs are unknown. Study results and caveats: Controls had lower frequencies than patients of 4 or 5 TRBV segments, which included TRBV5-6, TRBV5-1 and TRBV20-1.

Unique molecular identifiers tagged the TCR beta cDNA libraries. TCRdb re-called the PCR reads through MiXCR, storing one row per CDR3 protein. The table lists a few hundred thousand distinct CDR3 sequences, under 40% of them singletons. The specimen sequenced was blood. These receptor sequences come from a girl aged 2-17 years with multiple sclerosis.

The V gene is TRBV20-1, the J gene TRBJ2-5, with D perhaps TRBD2 (5 bases). Deletions cut 2 bases from V and 5 bases from J, with 12 bases between. The CDR3 runs 13 residues. Germline CDR1 is DFQATT and CDR2 is SNEGSKA (reference sequence). CDR3: CSARPRGLETQYF. The CDR3 nucleotides read TGCAGTGCTAGACCCCGGGGTTTGGAGACCCAGTACTTC.

This clonotype has a handful of counts. The V gene is TRBV20-1, the J gene TRBJ2-7; 14 nucleotides line up with TRBD2. V trimming: 3 bases; J trimming: 4 bases; junction bases outside the gene matches: 5. CDR1 and CDR2 (germline): DFQATT, SNEGSKA (reference sequence). The CDR3 spans 15 residues. Written as DNA, the CDR3 is TGCAGTGCTAGCGAAAGACTAGCGGGGGGGTACGAGCAGTACTTC. Translating it yields CSASERLAGGYEQYF.

With regard to this clonotype: A junction boundary mismatches the germline segment, possibly from a read error. The chain has TRBV9 and TRBJ2-5; 7 nucleotides agree with TRBD2. The CDR3 is made up of 13 amino acids. Germline lookup yields CDR1 SGDLS and CDR2 YYNGEE. The CDR3 DNA sequence: TGTACCAGCAGCGTAGCGGGTGGAGAGACCCAGTACTTC. This encodes CTSSVAGGETQYF.

The chain combines TRBV20-1 with TRBJ2-5; 12 bases fit TRBD2. The CDR3 totals 15 residues. From germline, CDR1 is DFQATT and CDR2 SNEGSKA (reference sequence). The junction had 8 bases not matched to a gene; V was cut back by 5 bases and J by 4 bases. The CDR3 nucleotides read TGCAGTGCTGAACAGACTAGCGGGGGTGGAGAGACCCAGTACTTC. Translating it yields CSAEQTSGGGETQYF.

This clonotype was detected only once. The J gene is TRBJ1-2, the V gene TRBV27; D not certain. Germline V gene lookup returns CDR1 MNHEY and CDR2 SMNVEV (reference sequence). There are 14 residues in the CDR3. V lost 6 bases and J 4 bases, leaving 15 bases between the germline ends. The CDR3 spells CASRAPAAIYGYTF. In nucleotides, the CDR3 is TGTGCCAGCAGGGCCCCGGCAGCCATCTATGGCTACACCTTC.

This clonotype appeared many times. The chain is built from TRBV3-1 and TRBJ2-7; the D is unclear. Trimming shortened V by 3 bases and J by 1 base, and 4 bases separated the two germline ends. This CDR3 is 12 amino acids long. The germline CDR1 and CDR2 sequences are LGHDT and YNNKEL (reference sequence). CDR3 in DNA: TGTGCCAGCAGCCAGGGTTCCTACGAGCAGTACTTC. It codes for CASSQGSYEQYF.

V and J are TRBV27 and TRBJ1-6; no clear D gene. CDR1 MNHEY and CDR2 SMNVEV come from the germline V gene (reference sequence). V dropped 2 bases and J dropped 5 bases, with 16 bases sitting between them. CDR3 length: 17 residues. The CDR3 here is CASSLSRAAPNNSPLHF. The CDR3 coding sequence is TGTGCCAGCAGTTTAAGCCGGGCGGCCCCGAATAATTCACCCCTCCACTTT.

J is TRBJ1-4 and V is TRBV5-5; unclear D gene. CDR1 SGHKS and CDR2 YYEKEE come from the germline V gene (reference sequence). The CDR3 sequence is 16 residues long. V was trimmed by 4 bases and J by 7 bases, leaving 20 bases between them. The CDR3 DNA follows: TGTGCCAGCAGCCTAAACCCAGAGAAACGCGGTGAAAAACTGTTTTTT. Its translation: CASSLNPEKRGEKLFF.

The V call is TRBV20-1, the J call TRBJ2-6; D might be TRBD1 (6 bases). Germline V gene data show CDR1 as DFQATT and CDR2 as SNEGSKA (reference sequence). The length of the CDR3 is 15 residues. The germline V and J ends were trimmed by 5 bases and 1 base, with 12 bases remaining between them. The CDR3 region is CSAVFQGSGANVLTF. The CDR3 DNA follows: TGCAGTGCTGTTTTCCAGGGGTCTGGGGCCAACGTCCTGACTTTC.

The sample holds a few counts of this clonotype. The rearrangement uses TRBV25-1 and TRBJ2-7, with 7 bases identical to TRBD2. This CDR3 is 14 amino acids long. The ends lost 6 bases at V and 4 bases at J; junction bases unmatched: 9. Germline V lookup: CDR1 MGHDK, CDR2 SYGVNS. CDR3 in amino acids: CASRRGAGLYEQYF. DNA of the CDR3: TGTGCCAGCAGGCGGGGAGCGGGGTTATACGAGCAGTACTTC.

This clonotype has a handful of counts. J is TRBJ1-2 and V is TRBV29-1, with D possibly TRBD1 on 5 matching bases. The CDR3 contains 14 residues. Germline loops: CDR1 SQVTM, CDR2 ANQGSEA. The V end lost 2 bases, the J end lost 8 bases, and 18 bases lay between the germline ends. The CDR3 sequence: CSVEPAGGVSGYTF. Written as DNA, the CDR3 is TGCAGCGTTGAACCGGCCGGGGGGGTGAGCGGCTACACCTTC.

The chain joins TRBV27 to TRBJ2-7; D may be TRBD2 (7 bases). Per germline, CDR1 MNHEY and CDR2 SMNVEV (reference sequence). The CDR3 totals 14 residues. Trimming left V 5 bases short and J 7 bases short, with 18 bases between. The CDR3: CASSPFTQGGEQYF. In DNA, the CDR3 is TGTGCCAGCAGTCCCTTTACACAGGGAGGGGAGCAGTACTTC.

This clonotype was seen just once. The chain joins TRBV4-1 to TRBJ1-1; 7 bases are shared with TRBD1. This CDR3 comprises 18 residues. V trimming: 5 bases; J trimming: 0 bases; junction bases outside the gene matches: 15. CDR1 MGHRA and CDR2 YSYEKL come from the germline V gene. For the CDR3, the DNA is TGCGCCAGCAGCTACGGACAGGTGCGATCGGTCATGAACACTGAAGCTTTCTTT. The encoded protein is CASSYGQVRSVMNTEAFF.

The J gene is TRBJ2-3, the V gene TRBV20-1, with D perhaps being TRBD1 or TRBD2 (5 bases each). Germline CDR1 and CDR2: DFQATT and SNEGSKA (reference sequence). V was trimmed by 5 bases and J by 2 bases, leaving 14 bases between them. The CDR3 has 14 residues. The CDR3 nucleotides read TGCAGTGCTCTCAAATCGGGGCTCACAGATACGCAGTATTTT. It encodes CSALKSGLTDTQYF.

A remark on this clonotype: The CDR3 does not close with the conserved phenylalanine or tryptophan, likely indicating a read error. The rearrangement joins TRBV5-5 to TRBJ1-5; TRBD1 matches at 8 bases. CDR1 SGHKS and CDR2 YYEKEE come from the germline V gene (reference sequence). This CDR3 has 15 residues. The trim removed 1 base at V and 4 bases at J, leaving 4 bases unmatched. CDR3 protein: CASSLRQGANQPQHV. The CDR3 coding sequence is TGTGCCAGCAGCTTGAGGCAGGGGGCTAATCAGCCCCAGCATGTT.

This clonotype was seen more than once but under ten times. The chain uses TRBV5-1 and TRBJ2-3; the D is unclear. Trimming stripped 0 bases from V and 0 bases from J, with 11 bases between. CDR1 is SGHRS, CDR2 YFSETQ, per germline. The CDR3 is 16 amino acids. The CDR3 DNA is TGCGCCAGCAGCTTGGCCCAGACCTCTAGCACAGATACGCAGTATTTT. It is translated as CASSLAQTSSTDTQYF.

J is TRBJ2-5 and V is TRBV14, with TRBD2 identical over 8 bases. The J call is doubtful: the DNA matches TRBJ2-7 better. Looked up from germline, CDR1 is SGHDN and CDR2 is FVKESK. The CDR3 sequence is 14 residues long. The CDR3 region is CASSFGGASYEQYF. DNA of the CDR3: TGTGCCAGCAGCTTCGGGGGGGCCTCTTACGAGCAGTACTTC.

The chain uses TRBV13 and TRBJ2-3, with TRBD2 matching over 7 bases. The germline V gene has CDR1 PRHDT and CDR2 FYEKMQ (reference sequence). Trimming cost V 1 base and J 1 base; bases outside gene matches: 5. The CDR3 is made up of 16 amino acids. The CDR3 DNA is TGTGCCAGCAGCTTAGAGGGACTACAACGCACAGATACGCAGTATTTT. Encoded protein: CASSLEGLQRTDTQYF. Together with reference TRBV13 and TRBJ2-3, the CDR3 gives the full variable domain: AAGVIQSPRHLIKEKRETATLKCYPIPRHDTVYWYQQGPGQDPQFLISFYEKMQSDKGSIPDRFSAQQFSDYHSELNMSSLELGDSALYFCASSLEGLQRTDTQYFGPGTRLTVL.

This chain connects TRBV7-2 to TRBJ2-5, with TRBD2 matching 7 bases. V shed 2 bases and J 2 bases; nucleotides not matched to a gene: 14. This CDR3 region has 18 residues. Germline V gene data show CDR1 as SGHTA and CDR2 as FQGNSA. CDR3 bases: TGTGCCAGCAGCTTATCCCGTGCCCCTGCGGGGGTACAAGAGACCCAGTACTTC. Translated: CASSLSRAPAGVQETQYF.

This clonotype was recorded once. An end of the junction does not agree with germline; a read error may underlie this. The gene calls are TRBV25-1 and TRBJ1-2; D uncertain. Germline-derived CDR1 and CDR2 are MGHDK and SYGVNS. The CDR3 is 15 amino acids. CDR3 nucleotides: TGCGCCAGCCCGGTAGGACCCCCGAGGTACCAAGGCTACACCTTC. Residues: CASPVGPPRYQGYTF.

This clonotype was detected many times. The gene calls are TRBV5-1 and TRBJ2-3; possible D gene TRBD2, 5 bases. V shed 1 base and J shed 4 bases, with 13 bases lying between them. CDR3 length: 15 amino acids. Germline CDR1 is SGHRS and CDR2 is YFSETQ. The CDR3 sequence: CASSLFLASADTQYF. The CDR3 DNA sequence: TGCGCCAGCAGCTTGTTTCTAGCTTCGGCAGATACGCAGTATTTT.

This clonotype turned up a few times. The chain combines TRBV18 with TRBJ2-5; D is unclear. The germline V and J ends were trimmed by 2 bases and 2 bases, with 15 bases remaining between them. CDR1 KGHSH and CDR2 LQKENI come from the germline V gene. There are 16 residues in the CDR3. The CDR3 is CASSPRLGTSQETQYF. The CDR3 bases are TGTGCCAGCTCACCAAGGCTAGGTACCTCACAAGAGACCCAGTACTTC. Full variable domain (rest looked up from reference TRBV18 and TRBJ2-5): NAGVMQNPRHLVRRRGQEARLRCSPMKGHSHVYWYRQLPEEGLKFMVYLQKENIIDESGMPKERFSAEFPKEGPSILRIQQVVRGDSAAYFCASSPRLGTSQETQYFGPGTRLLVL.

In this sample, this clonotype turned up a few times. The V call is TRBV14, the J call TRBJ1-4, with D perhaps matching TRBD1 (6 bases). Germline V gene sequence: CDR1 SGHDN, CDR2 FVKESK. V dropped 4 bases and J dropped 7 bases, with 16 bases sitting between them. This CDR3 is 15 amino acids long. The CDR3 coding sequence is TGTGCCAGCAGCCGCTTGTTGGGGGGCTCTGAAAAACTGTTTTTT. It is translated as CASSRLLGGSEKLFF.

V and J are TRBV7-2 and TRBJ2-1; 16 bases match TRBD2. V lost 5 bases and J lost 7; bases outside the gene matches: 8. Germline V gene lookup returns CDR1 SGHTA and CDR2 FQGNSA. This CDR3 is 17 amino acids long. Here the CDR3 reads CASSLVGLAGGQNEQFF. In DNA, the CDR3 is TGTGCCAGCAGCCTGGTGGGACTAGCGGGGGGGCAAAATGAGCAGTTCTTC.

This chain uses TRBV27 with TRBJ2-5, with TRBD2 identical over 8 bases. The J call may not be correct, given that the DNA end is closer to TRBJ2-7. CDR1 is MNHEY and CDR2 is SMNVEV in the germline V gene (reference sequence). This CDR3 comprises 16 residues. CDR3: CASSLFLGGGSYEQYF. The CDR3 bases are TGTGCCAGCAGTTTATTCCTCGGGGGGGGCTCCTACGAGCAGTACTTC.